The TCR beta chain described here comes from a study of blood T cell repertoires in COVID-19. Study information: The cDNA or gDNA used as material had been derived from T cells, B-cell-depleted T cells, or PBMCs.

This clone was recorded once. Per the authors' pipeline: Amplification of reference gene primers provided the estimated nucleated cell counts. Produced via immunoSEQ multiplex PCR; TCRdb's table is partial and in-frame only. V and J calls and clone size are as listed in that table; D and trimming were resolved from the DNA. The sample contains almost 200,000 clones, about 82% of which appear only once. Germline CDR1 and CDR2: SQVTM and ANQGSEA. This CDR3 has 13 residues. V was clipped by 7 bases and J by 1 base; unmatched bases: 5. The specimen was peripheral blood. This receptor was identified in a man in his sixties with COVID-19, enrolled during active disease. The genes are TRBV29-1 and TRBJ1-2; 8 bases agree with TRBD1. The CDR3 here is CSAGTGDNYGYTF. The CDR3 nucleotides are TGCAGCGCCGGGACAGGAGATAACTATGGCTACACCTTC.